This T cell receptor (beta chain) is from a study of cytomegalovirus exposure and HLA in healthy donors. Study at large: Approximately 85 million unique TCRs from HLA-typed donors were held in an early data release. Findings and limits, study-wide: TCR sequences were mostly rare, though some public TCRs occurred in many donors. Later, an analysis showed that TCR beta chains associated with HLA were more clonally expanded than others that were equally common.

Germline V gene lookup returns CDR1 SGHRS and CDR2 YFSETQ. CDR3 length: 15 residues. J was trimmed by 0 bases and V by 7 bases; bases with no gene match: 10. In the case of this clone: Antigen: not known.

It was with 60 Vbeta and 13 Jbeta primers that the PCR ran. Clones were read by immunoSEQ multiplex PCR, and TCRdb kept only the in-frame ones, dropping some. The sample records 100,000 to 130,000 clones, approximately 79% being singletons. This sequence originates from a man younger than 30 in good health and CMV-seronegative. The material sequenced was PBMCs. The chain uses TRBV5-1 and TRBJ2-7; 7 nucleotides line up with TRBD2. The DNA of the CDR3 is TGCGCCAGCCGACTAGCCCTTCAAGGCTCCTACGAGCAGTACTTC. This gives the protein CASRLALQGSYEQYF.